These 25 T cell receptor beta chains came from one sample sequenced in a study of blood T cell repertoires in COVID-19. Clones were sequenced by immunoSEQ multiplex PCR, and TCRdb holds only the in-frame ones, with some missing. The data hold approximately 230,000 clones, with approximately 80% observed a single time. Input material: PBMCs or T cells enriched from blood (not recorded which). These receptors were taken from a man aged 40-50 years who had recovered from COVID-19.

V gene TRBV7-3 combines with J gene TRBJ2-3; D is unclear. V shed 1 base and J shed 6 bases, with 11 bases lying between them. Germline CDR1 SGHTA, CDR2 FQGTGA. This CDR3 spans 14 amino acids. The CDR3 sequence: CASSLNSPPDTQYF. CDR3 DNA sequence: TGTGCCAGCAGCTTAAACTCCCCCCCGGATACGCAGTATTTT. The entire variable domain, with the rest obtained from reference TRBV7-3 and TRBJ2-3, is as follows: GAGVSQTPSNKVTEKGKYVELRCDPISGHTALYWYRQSLGQGPEFLIYFQGTGAADDSGLPNDRFFAVRPEGSVSTLKIQRTERGDSAVYLCASSLNSPPDTQYFGPGTRLTVL.

Turning to this clone: A junction boundary mismatches the germline segment, possibly from a read error. The DNA of the CDR3 is TGTGCCAGCAGCTTATTTAGCGGGGTCCTCGGTGAGCAGTTCTTC. This encodes CASSLFSGVLGEQFF. The V and J genes are TRBV27 and TRBJ2-1; 8 bases agree with TRBD2. The CDR3 loop spans 15 amino acids. Germline values: CDR1 MNHEY, CDR2 SMNVEV (reference sequence).

The chain combines TRBV7-8 with TRBJ2-3, with 9 positions matching TRBD2. Germline CDR1 is SGHVS and CDR2 is FQNEAQ. V lost 1 base to trimming and J lost 2 bases; unmatched junction nucleotides: 13. The CDR3 loop spans 19 amino acids. In DNA, the CDR3 is TGTGCCAGCAGCTTAGAGCCTAGCGGGGACCAATACTTCACAGATACGCAGTATTTT. Its translation is CASSLEPSGDQYFTDTQYF.

This rearrangement joins TRBV5-4 to TRBJ2-2; D ambiguous. The germline gives CDR1 SGHNT, CDR2 YYREEE (reference sequence). The CDR3 covers 12 residues. Between the trimmed V and J ends, which lost 4 bases and 7 bases, there was a span of 8 bases. The CDR3 protein is CASSPTYGELFF. CDR3 bases: TGTGCCAGCAGCCCGACATACGGGGAGCTGTTTTTT.

The chain couples TRBV10-1 to TRBJ2-2; the D gene is possibly TRBD2 (5 bases). Trimming left V 7 bases short and J 4 bases short, with 16 bases between. CDR1 is WNHNN and CDR2 is SYGVQD in the germline V gene (reference sequence). The length of the CDR3 is 15 residues. CDR3 bases: TGCGCCAGCACGAGTTCCTCGGCGGGCACCGGGGAGCTGTTTTTT. Translation: CASTSSSAGTGELFF.

The chain employs TRBV7-6 and TRBJ1-4, with 10 bases that match TRBD1. After removal of 4 bases from V and 7 bases from J, the junction contained 6 bases not matched to a gene. CDR3 length equals 15 residues. The germline gives CDR1 SGHVS, CDR2 FNYEAQ. The CDR3 sequence: CASSSRQGAAEKLFF. CDR3 DNA sequence: TGTGCCAGCAGCTCGAGACAGGGGGCGGCTGAAAAACTGTTTTTT. Full variable domain (remainder filled in from reference TRBV7-6 and TRBJ1-4): GAGVSQSPRYKVTKRGQDVALRCDPISGHVSLYWYRQALGQGPEFLTYFNYEAQQDKSGLPNDRFSAERPEGSISTLTIQRTEQRDSAMYRCASSSRQGAAEKLFFGSGTQLSVL.

This chain uses TRBV7-2 with TRBJ1-4, with TRBD1 matching 8 bases. The germline gives CDR1 SGHTA, CDR2 FQGNSA. The J segment lost 8 bases and the V segment lost 5 bases, leaving 7 bases of the junction unmatched. The CDR3 runs to 14 residues. CDR3 nucleotide sequence: TGTGCCAGCAGCGAGACAGGGGCGAGGGAAAAACTGTTTTTT. It is translated as CASSETGAREKLFF.

The chain combines TRBV5-1 with TRBJ2-1; TRBD2 aligns across 9 bases. Germline assignment: CDR1 SGHRS and CDR2 YFSETQ. The CDR3 covers 17 residues. The V and J ends lost 0 bases and 4 bases, in that order; junction bases with no gene match: 8. The CDR3 sequence is CASSLAASGTGYNEQFF. The CDR3 coding sequence is TGCGCCAGCAGCTTGGCAGCTAGCGGGACGGGTTACAATGAGCAGTTCTTC.

The chain combines TRBV3-1 (or the pseudogene TRBV3-2) with TRBJ2-4, with D possibly TRBD2 on 6 matching bases. The CDR3 length is 13 residues. Trimming took 0 bases from V and 7 from J, leaving 7 bases between them. Germline CDR1 and CDR2: LGHDT and YNNKEL (reference sequence). The CDR3, as DNA: TGTGCCAGCAGCCAAGATGCGGGGAACATTCAGTACTTC. This sequence encodes CASSQDAGNIQYF.

This clone showed up just a few times. This chain joins TRBV6-6 and TRBJ1-6; no firm D call. The V gene's germline CDR1 is MNHNY and CDR2 SVGAGI (reference sequence). Trimming removed 2 bases from V and 9 bases from J, with 11 bases in between. The CDR3 is 14 residues long. The CDR3 region is CASSYPLTGSPLHF. Here the CDR3 DNA reads TGTGCCAGCAGTTACCCCCTTACGGGTTCACCCCTCCACTTT.

In the case of this clone: A junction boundary mismatches the germline segment, possibly from a read error. The CDR3 region is CASREAGGLDTQYF. CDR3 in DNA: TGTGCCAGCAGAGAAGCGGGAGGTTTAGATACGCAGTATTTT. V usage is TRBV6-1 and J usage is TRBJ2-3; TRBD2 matches 9 bases. CDR1 and CDR2 from the germline V gene are MNHNS and SASEGT. The CDR3 sequence is 14 residues long.

The chain joins TRBV4-1 to TRBJ2-1; the D is unclear. The CDR3 sequence is 13 residues long. V lost 1 base to trimming and J lost 9 bases, with 10 bases between them. Germline V lookup: CDR1 MGHRA, CDR2 YSYEKL. The CDR3 sequence: CASSQVLSSEQFF. CDR3 in DNA: TGCGCCAGCAGCCAAGTCCTGAGTTCTGAGCAGTTCTTC.

The V call is TRBV20-1, the J call TRBJ1-2; D remains unclear. Germline lookup yields CDR1 DFQATT and CDR2 SNEGSKA (reference sequence). There are 11 residues in the CDR3. CDR3: CSPMESYGYTF. In DNA form, the CDR3 reads TGCAGCCCTATGGAGTCCTATGGCTACACCTTC.

The V and J genes are TRBV12-3 or TRBV12-4 and TRBJ2-1; D call uncertain. The CDR3 loop spans 11 amino acids. The ends were cut back, 6 bases at V and 4 bases at J, with 4 bases in the middle. The CDR3 region has the DNA TGTGCCAGCAGGTCGTACAATGAGCAGTTCTTC. Its protein is CASRSYNEQFF.

This clone occurred once. The chain combines TRBV7-2 with TRBJ2-7, with no clear D. V lost 5 bases, J lost 3 bases, and 11 bases lay in between. Germline CDR1 is SGHTA and CDR2 is FQGNSA. This CDR3 has 13 residues. The CDR3 region is CASSVGQVYEQYF. CDR3 coding DNA: TGTGCCAGCAGCGTTGGGCAGGTCTACGAGCAGTACTTC.

V and J are TRBV28 and TRBJ1-4; TRBD1 matches 8 bases. The V segment lost 5 bases and the J segment 8 bases; nucleotides outside the gene matches: 13. The germline V gene has CDR1 MDHEN and CDR2 SYDVKM. This CDR3 contains 16 residues. Here the CDR3 DNA reads TGTGCCAGCAGTCGTGGACAGGGTGGGGGAGAGGAAAAACTGTTTTTT. As protein: CASSRGQGGGEEKLFF.

This clone was recorded only once. The chain combines TRBV18 with TRBJ1-3, with a possible D match to TRBD1 (5 bases). The ends were cut back, 3 bases at V and 2 bases at J, with 17 bases in the middle. This CDR3 spans 17 amino acids. The germline V gene has CDR1 KGHSH and CDR2 LQKENI. CDR3: CASSPTMEGSTGNTIYF. The CDR3 bases are TGTGCCAGCTCACCCACAATGGAGGGGAGTACTGGAAACACCATATATTTT.

The chain joins TRBV4-1 to TRBJ1-5; D may be TRBD1 (5 bases). V was cut by 0 bases and J by 5 bases, with 11 bases left in between. The CDR3 is 15 amino acids. Germline CDR1 is MGHRA and CDR2 is YSYEKL. DNA for the CDR3: TGCGCCAGCAGCCAAGATCTAGGGGTTGATCAGCCCCAGCATTTT. This gives the protein CASSQDLGVDQPQHF.

The rearrangement links TRBV7-8 to TRBJ1-4; D might be TRBD1 (5 bases). The CDR3 loop spans 14 amino acids. The germline V gene has CDR1 SGHVS and CDR2 FQNEAQ. Trimming shortened V by 6 bases and J by 5 bases, and 13 bases separated the two germline ends. The CDR3 DNA sequence: TGTGCCAGCAGTCAGGGAGGGAGGAATGAAAAACTGTTTTTT. Protein product: CASSQGGRNEKLFF.

A single count supports this clone. The V and J genes are TRBV27 and TRBJ2-2; TRBD2 is a possible D gene (5 bases). The ends were cut back, 5 bases at V and 3 bases at J, with 10 bases in the middle. The CDR3 covers 14 residues. The V gene's germline CDR1 is MNHEY and CDR2 SMNVEV (reference sequence). The CDR3 spells CASSLGLHTGELFF. The CDR3 DNA sequence: TGTGCCAGCAGTCTCGGACTTCACACCGGGGAGCTGTTTTTT.

V is TRBV5-1 and J is TRBJ2-1; 9 nucleotides line up with TRBD2. CDR1 is SGHRS, CDR2 YFSETQ, per germline. V was pared by 4 bases and J by 7 bases, with 18 bases of the junction left unmatched. The length of the CDR3 is 18 residues. CDR3 coding DNA: TGCGCCAGCAGCGGGGGACAGAGCCCCGGGACTAGCTGGAATGAGCAGTTCTTC. It specifies CASSGGQSPGTSWNEQFF.

The genes are TRBV12-5 and TRBJ1-1; D is ambiguous. Germline V gene data show CDR1 as LGHNT and CDR2 as FRNRAP. Trimming shortened V by 1 base and J by 0 bases, and 9 bases separated the two germline ends. The CDR3 totals 15 residues. DNA of the CDR3: TGTGCTAGTGGTTTGGGGTCTGGCATGAACACTGAAGCTTTCTTT. The encoded protein is CASGLGSGMNTEAFF.

The chain carries TRBV13 and TRBJ2-7; maybe TRBD1 (5 bases). Germline CDR1 reads PRHDT; CDR2 reads FYEKMQ (reference sequence). The CDR3 sequence is 14 residues long. The V gene lost 5 bases and the J gene lost 1 base, with 12 bases spanning the gap. CDR3 residues: CASSRRELSYEQYF. CDR3 nucleotide sequence: TGTGCCAGCAGCCGCAGGGAATTATCCTACGAGCAGTACTTC.

The rearrangement uses TRBV28 and TRBJ1-2; the match to TRBD1 covers 7 bases. CDR3 length: 14 amino acids. Germline lookup yields CDR1 MDHEN and CDR2 SYDVKM. The V gene end was trimmed by 0 bases and the J gene end by 7 bases; junction bases not matched to a gene: 5. The DNA for the CDR3 is TGTGCCAGCAGTTTATGGGGACAGTCGGGTGGCTACACCTTC. It is translated as CASSLWGQSGGYTF.

J is TRBJ2-3 and V is TRBV5-1; D call uncertain. Trimming took 0 bases from V and 2 from J, leaving 7 bases between them. The CDR3 runs 14 residues. CDR1 SGHRS and CDR2 YFSETQ come from the germline V gene. CDR3 sequence reads: CASSLASPTDTQYF. The CDR3 DNA is TGCGCCAGCAGCTTGGCCTCCCCCACAGATACGCAGTATTTT.